The entry below describes one TCR beta chain. The specificity of this receptor is unknown. It has no much larger one-base neighbor in the sample; base qualities were not kept. This entry is derived from a study of blood T cell repertoires in COVID-19 (dated by TCRdb to between 2020 and 2021). In the study overall: The collaborator samples originated in the United States, Italy and Spain and spanned the acute and convalescent phases of COVID-19. The material from the prospective study consisted of cDNA or gDNA derived from T cells, B-cell-depleted T cells, or PBMCs. Deeply sampled blood TCRbeta repertoires from subjects exposed to, actively infected with, or recovered from COVID-19 were included in the dataset. A freely available public database, intended as a resource for researchers studying the immune response to SARS-CoV-2, is where the repertoires were released. Samples were obtained from the ongoing ImmuneRACE study (first 160 participants) and from over 1,000 subjects provided by 6 global collaborators. Nearly every sample came with metadata listing a de-identified subject ID, COVID-19 status, age in years and sex. Where available, HLA class I and class II types were obtained from metadata supplied by the sample provider rather than from assay-based typing.

In the prospective study, participants were roughly 18 to 95 years old, resided in around 25 geographic areas of the United States, and were enrolled through a virtual design. In the prospective study, cohorts were assigned on the basis of participant-reported clinical history obtained from a screening survey and a study questionnaire. Exposed participants were defined as having been in contact with someone with a PCR-confirmed or clinician-diagnosed COVID-19 case within 2 weeks of study entry. Mobile phlebotomists in the prospective study collected whole blood, serum and a nasopharyngeal or oropharyngeal swab from every participant. Over an approximately 2-month period, participants in the prospective study had the option of providing additional blood draws and questionnaires. Prospective study blood samples were shipped either frozen or at room temperature before DNA extraction. V was cut back by 5 bases and J by 5 bases, leaving a gap of 10 bases between them. From a lookup of the germline V gene (reference sequence), CDR1 and CDR2 are SEHNR and FQNEAQ. There are 12 amino acids in the CDR3, from cysteine to phenylalanine inclusive. The entry retains the CDR3 DNA only, 36 bases that are in frame from base 1.

TCRbeta CDR3 regions were amplified from genomic DNA by means of the immunoSEQ Assay, a bias-controlled multiplex PCR. In the authors' own workflow: Nucleated cell counts per sample were estimated from amplification of reference gene primers within the assay. To quantify the absolute abundance of each unique TCRbeta CDR3 rearrangement, sequence reads were collapsed and filtered. For each sample, productive Simpson clonality was calculated as the square root of Simpson's diversity index across productive rearrangements. What TCRdb holds here is the immuneACCESS table cut down to in-frame rearrangements. Part of the clones is not present; checked against another copy, under half of the missing clones reflect an unresolved V gene, and the others are unexplained. Clonal size and the V and J genes are those of that table, whereas D and trimming came from the DNA. The sample data list fewer than 400,000 clones, and 90% to 95% of these were observed just once. The ten most abundant clones make up approximately 4.1% of the sample.

What the work shows at the level of the full study, not this receptor alone: Clinical and demographic metadata were provided uncurated, with the amount varying by source and participant.

The chain is assembled from TRBV7-9 and TRBJ2-7; matching of 5 bases hints at TRBD2 as the D gene. The specimen sequenced was PBMCs or T cells enriched from blood (not recorded which). This sequence was found in a young woman who had been exposed to COVID-19. The nucleotide sequence is TGTGCCAGCAGCCCTAGCCTCCACGAGCAGTACTTC. Its translation is CASSPSLHEQYF.